This T cell receptor beta chain was observed in a study of metastatic and nonmetastatic thyroid tumors. Study as a whole: Across peripheral blood and tumor or nodule tissue samples taken from malignant and benign thyroid patients, the repertoires were compared with one another.

TCRdb re-called the PCR reads with MiXCR. This table has about 23,000 clones, roughly 22% appearing once. Prior to thyroid surgery, none of the patients had received any treatment. Trimming took 2 bases from V and 5 from J, leaving 10 bases between them. CDR3 length: 13 residues. Germline V CDR1 and CDR2: MDHEN, SYDVKM. The sequence was collected from a female donor with papillary thyroid cancer or a benign thyroid nodule (not recorded which). Some clones in this sample may be carry-over from other donors' samples. The chain employs TRBV28 and TRBJ2-7; D remains ambiguous. The specimen was blood. The DNA for the CDR3 is TGTGCCAGCAGTTTACGAGGTGGGGACGAGCAGTACTTC. Amino acids: CASSLRGGDEQYF.